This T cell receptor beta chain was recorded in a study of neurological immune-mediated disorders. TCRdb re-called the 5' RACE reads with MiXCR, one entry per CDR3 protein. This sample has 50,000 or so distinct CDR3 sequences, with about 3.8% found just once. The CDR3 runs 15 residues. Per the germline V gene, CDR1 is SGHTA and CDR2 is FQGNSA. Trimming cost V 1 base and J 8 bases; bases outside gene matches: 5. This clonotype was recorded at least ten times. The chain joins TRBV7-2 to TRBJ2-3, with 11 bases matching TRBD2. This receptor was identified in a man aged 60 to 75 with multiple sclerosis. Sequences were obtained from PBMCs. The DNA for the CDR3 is TGTGCCAGCAGCTTAGGTAGCGGGAGGGCCGGTACGCAGTATTTT. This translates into CASSLGSGRAGTQYF.